These 9 T cell receptor beta chains came from one sample sequenced in a study of shared clonotypes between healthy human individuals. Method: immunoSEQ multiplex PCR; TCRdb's copy keeps in-frame clones and lacks some. The table has some 1,600,000 clones, 95% to 99% seen once; the top ten hold roughly 0.42%. The sample consisted of naive CD4+ T cells sorted from blood. The subset denotes: CD45RA+ positively selected. These receptors were collected from a man between 25 and 39 years old in good health.

The chain links TRBV7-2 to TRBJ1-2; 9 bases are shared with TRBD1. Germline CDR1 reads SGHTA; CDR2 reads FQGNSA. V shed 2 bases and J 8 bases; nucleotides not matched to a gene: 6. The CDR3 extends over 14 amino acids. The CDR3 nucleotides read TGTGCCAGCAGCTTAACAGGGGGCATGGGAGGCTACACCTTC. Residues: CASSLTGGMGGYTF.

V gene TRBV4-2 combines with J gene TRBJ2-7, with TRBD2 matching over 11 bases. After removal of 0 bases from V and 2 bases from J, the junction contained 6 bases not matched to a gene. CDR1 LGHNA and CDR2 YNFKEQ come from the germline V gene. This CDR3 region has 17 residues. CDR3 in amino acids: CASSQDHRLAGPYEQYF. The CDR3 DNA is TGTGCCAGCAGCCAAGATCATAGACTAGCGGGACCCTACGAGCAGTACTTC.

This chain links TRBV5-4 with TRBJ2-7; TRBD2 matches at 10 bases. This CDR3 region has 15 residues. Trimming took 1 base from V and 2 from J; bases not matched to a gene: 3. In germline, CDR1 is SGHNT, CDR2 YYREEE (reference sequence). CDR3: CASSLSLAGAYEQYF. The CDR3 DNA follows: TGTGCCAGCAGCTTGTCGCTAGCGGGGGCCTACGAGCAGTACTTC.

This clone came up once. The chain recombines TRBV6-1 with TRBJ2-7, with D unclear. Trimming pared 5 bases from V and 0 bases from J, leaving 8 bases between. This CDR3 spans 13 amino acids. CDR1 MNHNS and CDR2 SASEGT come from the germline V gene. CDR3 amino acids: CASSLLVSYEQYF. The CDR3 region has the DNA TGTGCCAGCAGTCTCCTAGTCTCCTACGAGCAGTACTTC.

The V and J genes are TRBV28 and TRBJ2-7; 8 nucleotides match TRBD1. Trimming at V came to 4 bases and at J to 3 bases, leaving 14 bases not matched to a gene. The germline CDR1 and CDR2 sequences are MDHEN and SYDVKM. This CDR3 has 17 amino acids. CDR3 in DNA: TGTGCCAGCAGTTCACGTATATGGGACAGGAAATACTACGAGCAGTACTTC. Translated, it gives CASSSRIWDRKYYEQYF. The full variable domain, rest sourced from reference TRBV28 and TRBJ2-7, is DVKVTQSSRYLVKRTGEKVFLECVQDMDHENMFWYRQDPGLGLRLIYFSYDVKMKEKGDIPEGYSVSREKKERFSLILESASTNQTSMYLCASSSRIWDRKYYEQYFGPGTRLTVT.

This rearrangement joins TRBV10-3 to TRBJ1-5, with a possible D match to TRBD1 (5 bases). Germline V lookup: CDR1 ENHRY, CDR2 SYGVKD. The CDR3 sequence is 13 residues long. The V end was cut by 3 bases, the J end by 6 bases, with 9 bases between. The CDR3 DNA reads as TGTGCCATCAGTGAACGGCAGGGTCAGCCCCAGCATTTT. The encoded protein is CAISERQGQPQHF.

The chain links TRBV10-3 to TRBJ2-7; D possibly matches TRBD1 or TRBD2 (5 bases each). V was trimmed by 2 bases and J by 5 bases, leaving 13 bases between them. The CDR3 totals 14 residues. The V gene's germline CDR1 is ENHRY and CDR2 SYGVKD. The CDR3 coding sequence is TGTGCCATCAGTGAGGAACGGGACCCTAACGAGCAGTACTTC. This codes for CAISEERDPNEQYF.

The chain employs TRBV5-4 and TRBJ1-2, with D tentatively TRBD1 (5 bases). This CDR3 region has 14 residues. The V and J ends lost 1 base and 5 bases respectively, with 12 bases between them. Germline CDR1 is SGHNT and CDR2 is YYREEE (reference sequence). The CDR3 nucleotides are TGTGCCAGCAGCTTGCGTGGGGGTTGGTATGGCTACACCTTC. This encodes CASSLRGGWYGYTF. Drawing the rest from reference TRBV5-4 and TRBJ1-2, the complete variable domain is ETGVTQSPTHLIKTRGQQVTLRCSSQSGHNTVSWYQQALGQGPQFIFQYYREEENGRGNFPPRFSGLQFPNYSSELNVNALELDDSALYLCASSLRGGWYGYTFGSGTRLTVV.

The chain recombines TRBV25-1 with TRBJ2-1; TRBD1 matches at 11 bases. Per the germline V gene, CDR1 is MGHDK and CDR2 is SYGVNS. The CDR3 has 13 residues. V lost 8 bases and J lost 4; bases outside the gene matches: 1. CDR3 coding DNA: TGTGCCAGCCGGGACAGGGGGTACAATGAGCAGTTCTTC. Translating it yields CASRDRGYNEQFF.